This entry concerns a single T cell receptor beta chain. The CDR3 is 14 residues long. Germline V gene lookup returns CDR1 SGHTA and CDR2 FQGTGA. The V gene lost 3 bases and the J gene lost 3 bases, with 11 bases spanning the gap. The data stem from a study of shared clonotypes between healthy human individuals. Genomic DNA, for the unsorted samples, came from about 90 million PBMCs. The deep-level immunoSEQ assay was used. PCR replicates from unsorted PBMC used around 300 ng DNA, and this amount was about 33,000 T cell genomes. TCRdb keeps only in-frame clones here, not all; method: immunoSEQ multiplex PCR. The sample holds about 480,000 clones, approximately 79% seen once.

The clonotype originates from a woman between 40 and 50 years old in good health. Some clones in this sample may be carry-over from other donors' samples. The genes are TRBV7-3 and TRBJ1-1, with D possibly matching TRBD1 (5 bases). The sequencing sample was made of PBMCs. CDR3 DNA: TGTGCCAGCAGCTTCCAGGGAGCGGACACTGAAGCTTTCTTT. Its translation is CASSFQGADTEAFF. The variable domain in full, with the rest retrieved from reference TRBV7-3 and TRBJ1-1, is GAGVSQTPSNKVTEKGKYVELRCDPISGHTALYWYRQSLGQGPEFLIYFQGTGAADDSGLPNDRFFAVRPEGSVSTLKIQRTERGDSAVYLCASSFQGADTEAFFGQGTRLTVV.